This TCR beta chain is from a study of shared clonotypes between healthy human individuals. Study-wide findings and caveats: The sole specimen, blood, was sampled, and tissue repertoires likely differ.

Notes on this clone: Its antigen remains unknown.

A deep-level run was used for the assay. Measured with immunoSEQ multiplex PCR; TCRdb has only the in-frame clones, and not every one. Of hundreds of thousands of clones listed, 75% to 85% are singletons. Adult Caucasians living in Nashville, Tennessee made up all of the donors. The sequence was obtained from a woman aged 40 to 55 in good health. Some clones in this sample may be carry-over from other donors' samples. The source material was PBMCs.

Here the CDR3 reads CASSPPPQGSSYEQYF. The CDR3 DNA is TGTGCCAGCAGTCCCCCCCCGCAGGGTAGCTCCTACGAGCAGTACTTC. The chain joins TRBV27 to TRBJ2-7, with D maybe TRBD1 (5 bases). The germline CDR1 and CDR2 sequences are MNHEY and SMNVEV (reference sequence). V lost 5 bases and J 0 bases, leaving 17 bases between the germline ends. This CDR3 has 16 residues.